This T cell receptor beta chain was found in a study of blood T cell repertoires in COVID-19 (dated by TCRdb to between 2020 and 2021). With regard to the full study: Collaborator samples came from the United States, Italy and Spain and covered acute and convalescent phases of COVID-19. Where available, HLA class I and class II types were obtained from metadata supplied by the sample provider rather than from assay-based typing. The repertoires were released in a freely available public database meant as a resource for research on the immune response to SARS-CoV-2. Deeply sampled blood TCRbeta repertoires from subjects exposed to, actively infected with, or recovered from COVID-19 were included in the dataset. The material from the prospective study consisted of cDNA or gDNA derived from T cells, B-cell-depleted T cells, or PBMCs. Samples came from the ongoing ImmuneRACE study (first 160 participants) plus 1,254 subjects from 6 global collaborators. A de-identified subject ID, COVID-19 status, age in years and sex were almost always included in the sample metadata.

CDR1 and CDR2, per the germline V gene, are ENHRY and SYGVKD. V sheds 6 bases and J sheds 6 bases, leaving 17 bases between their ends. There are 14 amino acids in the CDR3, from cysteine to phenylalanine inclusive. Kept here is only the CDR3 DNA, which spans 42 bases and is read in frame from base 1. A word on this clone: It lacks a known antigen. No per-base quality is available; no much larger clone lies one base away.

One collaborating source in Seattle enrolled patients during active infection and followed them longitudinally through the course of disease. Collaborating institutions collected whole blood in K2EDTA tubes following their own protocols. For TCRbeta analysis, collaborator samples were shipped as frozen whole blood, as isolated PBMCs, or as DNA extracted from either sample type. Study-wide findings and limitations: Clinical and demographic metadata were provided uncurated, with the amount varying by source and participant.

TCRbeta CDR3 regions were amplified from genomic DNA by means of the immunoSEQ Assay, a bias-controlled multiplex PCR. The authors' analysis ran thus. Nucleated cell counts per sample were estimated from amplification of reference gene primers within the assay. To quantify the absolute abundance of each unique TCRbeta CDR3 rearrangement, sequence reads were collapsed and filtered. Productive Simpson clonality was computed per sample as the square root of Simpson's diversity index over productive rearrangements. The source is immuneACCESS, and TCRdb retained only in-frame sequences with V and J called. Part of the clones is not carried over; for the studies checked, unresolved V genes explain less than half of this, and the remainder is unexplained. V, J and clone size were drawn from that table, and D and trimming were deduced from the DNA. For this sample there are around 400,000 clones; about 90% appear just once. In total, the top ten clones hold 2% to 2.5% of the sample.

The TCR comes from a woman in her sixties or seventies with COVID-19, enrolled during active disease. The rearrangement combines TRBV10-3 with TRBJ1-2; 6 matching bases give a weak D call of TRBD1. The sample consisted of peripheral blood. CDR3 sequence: CAIRDPRGYDGYTF. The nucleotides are TGTGCCATCAGGGATCCCAGGGGTTACGATGGCTACACCTTC.